The clone carrying this T cell receptor (beta chain) has ten or more counts. Its cognate antigen is unknown. This sample is drawn from a study of T-cell reconstitution after alpha-beta-depleted transplantation in children. During its preparation, the TCRbeta library received unique molecular identifiers. TCRdb passed the PCR reads through MiXCR, listing each CDR3 protein once. The sample includes about 280,000 distinct CDR3 sequences, around 10% seen only once; the top ten take 20% to 25%. Whole-study results and caveats: T-cell counts and diversity were attributed mostly to newly produced T cells one year after transplant.

V lost 7 bases and J lost 2; bases outside the gene matches: 11. This CDR3 is built from 16 residues. The sample was peripheral blood, taken 180 days after TCRalphabeta/CD19-depleted stem cell transplant. The receptor was isolated from a male patient aged 2 to 10 who had a stem cell transplant for chronic granulomatous disease, so the T cells may come from the graft donor. The chain is built from TRBV12-3 or TRBV12-4 and TRBJ2-1; 7 bases match TRBD1. The CDR3 region has the DNA TGTGCCAGCAATACCCGGACAGGAAAAACCTACAATGAGCAGTTCTTC. Its protein is CASNTRTGKTYNEQFF.